This TCR beta chain was sequenced for a study of Graves' ophthalmopathy and Graves' hyperthyroidism. Findings and limits, study-wide: An 81.08% specificity and around 89% sensitivity were achieved by a 13-signature model that separated ophthalmopathy from stable hyperthyroidism.

Moderate-to-severe activity, CAS ≥3, NOSPECS ≥4 and a duration under 3 months were seen in donors with ophthalmopathy. This clonotype appeared once. Its antigen is as yet unknown. Amplified TCR beta CDR3 regions were obtained using RNA transcripts as template. The first-round RT-PCR employed HTBI primers together with the Qiagen OneStep RT-PCR kit. A multiplex PCR was then performed as the second round. TCRdb reanalysed the multiplex PCR reads using MiXCR and keeps one entry per CDR3 protein. The sample lists around 660,000 distinct CDR3 sequences; under 50% were seen once. The sequence came from an adult man with Graves' ophthalmopathy. Sequencing was done on a sample of peripheral blood.

The CDR3 sequence is CASSYSAGLRQPQHF. CDR3 sequence (DNA): TGTGCCAGCAGTTACTCAGCAGGGCTCCGGCAGCCCCAGCATTTT. The chain is built from TRBV6-5 and TRBJ1-5; D is perhaps TRBD1 (5 bases). Trimming cost V 0 bases and J 7 bases, with 13 bases left between them. CDR1 and CDR2 (germline): MNHEY, SVGAGI. The CDR3 contains 15 residues.